The 6 T cell receptor beta chains in this list originate from one sample, sequenced in a study of blood T cell repertoires in COVID-19. The assay was immunoSEQ multiplex PCR, and TCRdb's table has in-frame clones only and misses some. This sample carries about 160,000 clones, approximately 84% of them seen once, and the ten largest clones take 0.85% to 1.2%. The sequencing input was peripheral blood. These receptors were collected from a man aged 35 to 55 with acute or convalescent COVID-19.

This chain links TRBV6-2 or TRBV6-3 with TRBJ2-7; tentative D call: TRBD2 (5 bases). The CDR3 extends over 15 amino acids. The germline V gene encodes CDR1 MNHEY and CDR2 SVGEGT. Between the trimmed V and J ends, which lost 4 bases and 3 bases, there was a span of 16 bases. The chain's CDR3 is CASSSWTQTGYEQYF. The CDR3 bases are TGTGCCAGCAGTTCCTGGACTCAAACGGGCTACGAGCAGTACTTC.

The chain uses TRBV5-8 and TRBJ1-5, with D hard to call. V shed 2 bases and J shed 9 bases, with 15 bases lying between them. The CDR3 consists of 14 residues. Germline V gene sequence: CDR1 SGHTS, CDR2 YDEGEE. CDR3 amino acids: CASSLISGGSPQHF. The CDR3 region has the DNA TGTGCCAGCAGCTTAATATCGGGAGGATCGCCCCAGCATTTT.

CDR3: CATTVTVSFKDEQFF. The CDR3 DNA sequence: TGTGCCACCACAGTTACTGTATCGTTTAAGGATGAGCAGTTCTTC. This chain joins TRBV6-5 and TRBJ2-1; the D is unclear. The V end was cut by 10 bases, the J end by 8 bases, with 24 bases between. The germline V gene encodes CDR1 MNHEY and CDR2 SVGAGI. The CDR3 is made up of 15 amino acids.

J is TRBJ1-2 and V is TRBV9; no clear D gene. Trimming took 1 base from V and 0 from J, leaving 10 bases between them. The CDR3 has 15 amino acids. Germline assignment: CDR1 SGDLS and CDR2 YYNGEE. For the CDR3, the DNA is TGTGCCAGCAGCGTATCAGCCAGGTCTAACTATGGCTACACCTTC. Protein: CASSVSARSNYGYTF.

The chain employs TRBV5-8 and TRBJ2-7, with 7 bases matching TRBD1. The V segment lost 0 bases and the J segment 2 bases; nucleotides outside the gene matches: 2. The CDR3 runs to 14 residues. Per germline, CDR1 SGHTS and CDR2 YDEGEE. The CDR3 sequence is CASSLDRGAYEQYF. The DNA for the CDR3 is TGTGCCAGCAGCTTGGACAGGGGAGCCTACGAGCAGTACTTC.

V and J are TRBV7-2 and TRBJ1-5; 10 bases line up with TRBD1. Trimming at V came to 1 base and at J to 7 bases, leaving 7 bases not matched to a gene. Germline V CDR1 and CDR2: SGHTA, FQGNSA. CDR3 size: 16 residues. CDR3 sequence: CASSLGRQGAWQPQHF. The CDR3 bases are TGTGCCAGCAGCTTAGGACGACAGGGGGCTTGGCAGCCCCAGCATTTT.